Listed below are T cell receptor beta chains from one sample, sequenced in a study of identical twins. MiXCR was run by TCRdb on the 5' RACE reads, yielding one entry per CDR3 protein. The sample holds about 220,000 distinct CDR3 sequences, about 7.5% seen once. The same data also contributed to another study, on yellow fever vaccine responses in identical twins.

The sample taken for sequencing was memory (CD45RO+) T cells sorted from blood. The receptors stem from a woman aged 18-29 years in good health. The CDR3 runs from the conserved cysteine through the conserved F or W. D genes are given only for firm matches. Clone size is shown for a subset of rows, as once, few, many or a class of expanded clone.

j_gene | abundance | v_gene | d_gene | CDR3aa | CDR3nt
TRBJ2-3 | - | TRBV7-9 | - | CASSKTGDTQYF | TGTGCCAGCAGCAAAACGGGAGATACGCAGTATTTT
TRBJ2-1 | many | TRBV20-1 | - | CSAKVGGGPANEQFF | TGCAGTGCTAAGGTTGGCGGGGGCCCAGCTAATGAGCAGTTCTTC
TRBJ1-6 | many | TRBV3-1 | - | CASSILVGENSPLHF | TGTGCCAGCAGCATCTTAGTTGGAGAGAATTCACCCCTCCACTTT
TRBJ2-5 | - | TRBV7-2 | - | CASSLAAAWYF | TGTGCCAGCAGCTTAGCAGCGGCCTGGTACTTC
TRBJ1-6 | many | TRBV5-1 | TRBD1 | CASSPGTGGDDSPLHF | TGCGCCAGCAGCCCAGGGACAGGGGGCGACGATTCACCCCTCCACTTT
TRBJ2-1 | many | TRBV6-2/TRBV6-3 | - | CASSLNGPYNEQFF | TGTGCCAGCAGTTTAAACGGACCTTACAATGAGCAGTTCTTC
TRBJ2-2 | many | TRBV5-1 | - | CASSLDRSTGELFF | TGCGCCAGCAGCCTCGACAGATCTACCGGGGAGCTGTTTTTT
TRBJ1-3 | - | TRBV6-2/TRBV6-3 | TRBD1 | CASTRDRGFGNTIYF | TGTGCCAGCACCCGGGACAGGGGTTTTGGAAACACCATATATTTT
TRBJ2-2 | many | TRBV5-1 | TRBD1 | CASSQQGANTGELFF | TGCGCCAGCAGCCAACAGGGGGCGAACACCGGGGAGCTGTTTTTT
TRBJ1-5 | many | TRBV20-1 | - | CSASRLGHGEDQPQHF | TGCAGTGCTAGTCGTCTGGGGCACGGAGAAGATCAGCCCCAGCATTTT
TRBJ1-2 | few | TRBV6-4 | TRBD1 | CASNIRGQGASTANYGYTF | TGTGCCAGCAATATTAGGGGACAGGGGGCTTCCACGGCTAACTATGGCTACACCTTC
TRBJ1-4 | - | TRBV12-3/TRBV12-4 | - | CASSLWDMYATNEKLFF | TGTGCCAGCAGTTTATGGGACATGTATGCAACTAATGAAAAACTGTTTTTT
TRBJ2-2 | many | TRBV7-3 | - | CASSLTGGGVTGELFF | TGTGCCAGCAGCTTAACGGGGGGGGGCGTCACCGGGGAGCTGTTTTTT
TRBJ2-3 | many | TRBV10-3 | - | CAISESIYSQGTTDTQYF | TGTGCCATCAGTGAGTCGATTTATTCGCAGGGGACAACAGATACGCAGTATTTT
TRBJ1-6 | many | TRBV6-6 | - | CASGTGSNSPLHF | TGTGCCAGCGGTACAGGATCTAATTCACCCCTCCACTTT
TRBJ2-1 | - | TRBV2 | TRBD2 | CASDLAGARNEQFF | TGTGCCAGCGACTTAGCGGGAGCCCGCAATGAGCAGTTCTTC
TRBJ1-6 | - | TRBV15 | - | CATSAAIGSPLHF | TGTGCCACCAGCGCGGCCATAGGTTCACCCCTCCACTTT
TRBJ2-7 | - | TRBV20-1 | TRBD1 | CSARGQTYEQYF | TGCAGTGCAAGGGGGCAAACCTACGAGCAGTACTTC
TRBJ2-5 | - | TRBV30 | TRBD2 | CAWSGSSGQETQYF | TGTGCCTGGAGTGGGTCTAGCGGACAAGAGACCCAGTACTTC
TRBJ1-1 | many | TRBV5-1 | - | CASSVENPNTEAFF | TGCGCCAGCAGTGTGGAAAACCCGAACACTGAAGCTTTCTTT
TRBJ2-3 | many | TRBV24-1 | TRBD2 | CATSDRAGGPTDTQYF | TGTGCCACCAGTGACAGGGCGGGAGGGCCGACAGATACGCAGTATTTT
TRBJ2-7 | - | TRBV7-9 | - | CASSFSGTVLEQYF | TGTGCCAGCAGCTTTAGCGGGACAGTCCTCGAGCAGTACTTC
TRBJ2-6 | few | TRBV24-1 | - | CATSDINSGANVLTF | TGTGCCACCAGTGATATTAATTCTGGGGCCAACGTCCTGACTTTC
TRBJ2-7 | few | TRBV20-1 | - | CSALQGKSEQYF | TGCAGTGCTCTTCAGGGAAAATCCGAGCAGTACTTC
TRBJ2-7 | - | TRBV29-1 | - | CSFLDGEQYF | TGCAGCTTCCTGGACGGTGAGCAGTACTTC
TRBJ2-4 | - | TRBV11-2 | - | CASSPLNGRGKNIQYF | TGTGCCAGCAGCCCCCTCAACGGACGGGGGAAAAACATTCAGTACTTC
TRBJ2-5 | - | TRBV20-1 | - | CSAVAVPIGTQYF | TGCAGTGCCGTAGCGGTCCCAATAGGGACCCAGTACTTC
TRBJ1-1 | few | TRBV2 | - | CASFQSMLNTEAFF | TGTGCCAGCTTCCAGTCCATGCTGAACACTGAAGCTTTCTTT
TRBJ2-1 | many | TRBV6-4 | TRBD2 | CASSDSGGGSYNEQFF | TGTGCCAGCAGTGACTCTGGCGGGGGCTCCTACAATGAGCAGTTCTTC
TRBJ1-6 | many | TRBV7-6 | TRBD1 | CASSLAQGGNSPLHF | TGTGCCAGCAGCTTAGCGCAGGGGGGCAATTCACCCCTCCACTTT
TRBJ2-2 | - | TRBV7-2 | - | CASSFRRAPGTGELFF | TGTGCCAGCAGCTTTAGGAGGGCCCCAGGCACCGGGGAGCTGTTTTTT
TRBJ2-3 | many | TRBV10-3 | - | CAISLGADTQYF | TGTGCCATCAGTCTGGGCGCAGATACGCAGTATTTT
TRBJ2-7 | once | TRBV11-3 | TRBD2 | CASSLGTSGDYEQYF | TGTGCCAGCAGCCTAGGGACTAGCGGGGACTACGAGCAGTACTTC
TRBJ2-5 | - | TRBV28 | - | CASSLSGRGGETQYF | TGTGCCAGCAGTTTATCTGGCAGGGGGGGGGAGACCCAGTACTTC
TRBJ1-1 | - | TRBV20-1 | - | CSAGVVGTNTEAFF | TGCAGTGCCGGGGTTGTGGGGACGAACACTGAAGCTTTCTTT
TRBJ2-1 | many | TRBV5-1 | - | CASSLLGAQYNEQFF | TGCGCCAGCAGCTTGTTAGGAGCCCAATACAATGAGCAGTTCTTC
TRBJ2-3 | - | TRBV5-1 | - | CASSLSRTGPDTQYF | TGCGCCAGCAGCTTGAGCAGGACGGGTCCAGATACGCAGTATTTT
TRBJ2-3 | many | TRBV18 | - | CASSPGIADTQYF | TGTGCCAGCTCACCCGGGATCGCAGATACGCAGTATTTT
TRBJ1-4 | - | TRBV10-3 | TRBD1 | CAISESGTGLKVANEKLFF | TGTGCCATCAGTGAGTCGGGGACAGGGTTAAAGGTAGCTAATGAAAAACTGTTTTTT
TRBJ1-1 | - | TRBV19 | TRBD1 | CASSPGQGQPEAFF | TGTGCCAGTAGTCCCGGACAGGGGCAGCCTGAAGCTTTCTTT
TRBJ1-1 | few | TRBV20-1 | - | CSARVGSTRNTEAFF | TGCAGTGCTAGAGTAGGCAGTACTAGGAACACTGAAGCTTTCTTT
TRBJ1-2 | - | TRBV12-3/TRBV12-4 | - | CASSLALGGRGYTF | TGTGCCAGCAGTTTAGCCCTCGGGGGCCGGGGCTACACCTTC
TRBJ2-7 | many | TRBV7-9 | TRBD1 | CASSNRDRAHEQYF | TGTGCCAGCAGCAACCGGGACAGGGCCCACGAGCAGTACTTC
TRBJ2-7 | few | TRBV7-9 | TRBD1 | CASSFTPGTGTSYEQYF | TGTGCCAGCAGCTTTACCCCCGGGACAGGAACATCCTACGAGCAGTACTTC
TRBJ2-7 | many | TRBV6-1 | TRBD2 | CASSSQTSGRISSYEQYF | TGTGCCAGCAGCTCCCAGACTAGCGGGAGGATTAGCTCCTACGAGCAGTACTTC
TRBJ2-3 | - | TRBV9 | TRBD1 | CASTGQGVTDTQYF | TGTGCCAGTACGGGACAGGGGGTCACAGATACGCAGTATTTT
TRBJ2-1 | - | TRBV12-3/TRBV12-4 | TRBD1 | CASSLASWGTVTYNEQFF | TGTGCCAGCAGTTTAGCCTCCTGGGGGACAGTTACATACAATGAGCAGTTCTTC
TRBJ1-6 | few | TRBV20-1 | - | CSAHGLSSYNSPLHF | TGCAGTGCTCACGGCCTGAGCTCCTATAATTCACCCCTCCACTTT
TRBJ2-7 | - | TRBV20-1 | - | CSARPLLAQKYEQYF | TGCAGTGCTAGGCCGCTACTAGCTCAAAAGTACGAGCAGTACTTC
TRBJ2-6 | many | TRBV4-2 | - | CASSQAASSGANVLTF | TGTGCCAGCAGCCAAGCGGCTAGCTCTGGGGCCAACGTCCTGACTTTC
TRBJ2-7 | - | TRBV6-2/TRBV6-3 | - | CASSYPSDSSYEQYF | TGTGCCAGCAGTTACCCCTCGGACAGCTCCTACGAGCAGTACTTC
TRBJ1-1 | many | TRBV5-1 | - | CASSLDWQREAFF | TGCGCCAGCAGCTTGGATTGGCAGCGAGAAGCTTTCTTT